The clone carrying this T cell receptor beta chain was counted at least ten times. No antigen is known for it. The germline V gene has CDR1 LGHNA and CDR2 YSLEER. V lost 0 bases to trimming and J lost 1 base; unmatched junction nucleotides: 2. This CDR3 contains 15 residues. These data originate in a study of naive and memory T cell subsets. Both TRBC1 and TRBC2 were covered by a beta constant-region primer of two equimolar oligonucleotides. The ligated cDNA underwent four PCR rounds using SP2 and nested alpha and beta constant-region primers. TCRdb reprocessed the UMI-ligation and nested PCR reads with MiXCR, giving one entry per CDR3 protein. The sample includes 98,000 or so distinct CDR3 sequences, 13% to 15% of them seen just once. Whole-study results and caveats: Naive repertoires, especially CD8, held a few larger clonotypes, possibly memory cells re-expressing CD45RA.

Sequencing was done on a sample of naive CD8+ T cells from blood. The chain carries TRBV4-3 and TRBJ1-1, with 7 bases identical to TRBD1. The receptor was derived from a human donor in good health. In nucleotides, the CDR3 is TGCGCCAGCAGCCAAGATTGGACAGGGAACACTGAAGCTTTCTTT. Its protein product is CASSQDWTGNTEAFF.